The present entry profiles one T cell receptor (beta chain) with its context. The target antigen is unknown. With 0 bases clipped from V and 0 bases from J, the junction kept 4 bases outside the gene matches. CDR1 PRHDT and CDR2 FYEKMQ come from the germline V gene (reference sequence). This CDR3 is built from 16 residues. From each donor, at least one pre-ART PBMC sample and at least two post-ART PBMC samples were obtained. immunoSEQ v3.0 was run at survey level. Method: immunoSEQ multiplex PCR; TCRdb's copy keeps in-frame clones and lacks some. The sample has about 23,000 clones, over 80% seen once. This sample stems from a study of long-term antiretroviral therapy in people with HIV. Study-level findings and limits: Blood, drawn from the mid-2000s to the late 2010s, may reflect older ART regimens.

The receptor comes from a man aged 40-55 years with HIV. The rearrangement links TRBV13 to TRBJ2-7; 8 bases match TRBD2. The source material was unsorted PBMCs, sampled 1.6 years after starting antiretroviral therapy. Here the CDR3 DNA reads TGTGCCAGCAGCTTAGGTGCAGGGACTAGCTCCTACGAGCAGTACTTC. Amino acids: CASSLGAGTSSYEQYF.